These 17 T cell receptor beta chains came from one sample sequenced in a study of shared T cell receptors in the human thymus. The data were produced by immunoSEQ multiplex PCR, yet TCRdb's version contains in-frame clones alone and is incomplete. The repertoire holds 500,000 to 850,000 clones, with more than 70% as singletons. These data were likewise used in another study, on human thymus T cells.

The sequenced sample consisted of thymocytes. These receptors came from a boy under three years old with a congenital heart defect.

The gene calls are TRBV14 and TRBJ2-3; 11 nucleotides match TRBD2. J gave up 2 bases and V 0 bases, and 7 bases lay outside the gene matches. The CDR3 spans 18 residues. Germline loops: CDR1 SGHDN, CDR2 FVKESK. The CDR3 reads CASSQDTPGLAATDTQYF. CDR3 nucleotide sequence: TGTGCCAGCAGCCAAGATACACCGGGACTAGCGGCCACAGATACGCAGTATTTT.

This sequence joins TRBV2 and TRBJ2-5, with 8 bases matching TRBD2. V was clipped by 8 bases and J by 5 bases; unmatched bases: 13. CDR3 length: 15 amino acids. CDR1 and CDR2 from the germline V gene are SNHLY and FYNNEI. CDR3 in amino acids: CASPDGGGRRETQYF. The DNA of the CDR3 is TGTGCCAGCCCCGACGGTGGCGGGAGGAGGGAGACCCAGTACTTC.

The V call is TRBV5-1, the J call TRBJ2-7; possible D gene TRBD1, 6 bases. With 4 bases removed from V and 3 bases from J, the gap between germline ends came to 23 bases. CDR1 is SGHRS and CDR2 is YFSETQ in the germline V gene. There are 17 residues in the CDR3. The CDR3 DNA reads TGCGCCAGCAGCACTGCTTTGACAGGCCTGATGGGCTACGAGCAGTACTTC. As protein: CASSTALTGLMGYEQYF.

This chain connects TRBV7-9 to TRBJ2-5; 8 bases fit TRBD1. The CDR3 totals 15 residues. Germline-derived CDR1 and CDR2 are SEHNR and FQNEAQ (reference sequence). V was clipped by 6 bases and J by 3 bases; unmatched bases: 9. Here the CDR3 reads CASSYPGQAKETQYF. DNA for the CDR3: TGTGCCAGCAGTTACCCGGGACAGGCAAAAGAGACCCAGTACTTC.

J is TRBJ2-5 and V is TRBV7-2; 7 bases agree with TRBD1. The CDR3 runs 15 residues. V lost 5 bases to trimming and J lost 2 bases; unmatched junction nucleotides: 8. Germline V gene lookup returns CDR1 SGHTA and CDR2 FQGNSA. CDR3 DNA sequence: TGTGCCAGCAGCGCAAGGGGGCGCGGACAAGAGACCCAGTACTTC. Translating gives CASSARGRGQETQYF.

This clone is a singleton in its sample. The chain links TRBV5-1 to TRBJ1-2, with 7 nucleotides matching TRBD1. J lost 4 bases, V lost 2 bases, and 8 bases had no gene match. Germline CDR1 is SGHRS and CDR2 is YFSETQ. The CDR3 consists of 15 residues. The CDR3 is CASSFGTAEIYGYTF. CDR3 bases: TGCGCCAGCAGCTTCGGGACAGCCGAAATCTATGGCTACACCTTC. The full variable domain, in which reference TRBV5-1 and TRBJ1-2 provide the parts outside the CDR3, is KAGVTQTPRYLIKTRGQQVTLSCSPISGHRSVSWYQQTPGQGLQFLFEYFSETQRNKGNFPGRFSGRQFSNSRSEMNVSTLELGDSALYLCASSFGTAEIYGYTFGSGTRLTVV.

Details on this clone: Other nucleotide sequences from this sample produce the same CDR3. The rearrangement joins TRBV28 to TRBJ1-6; the D is unclear. This CDR3 is 15 amino acids long. CDR1 MDHEN and CDR2 SYDVKM come from the germline V gene. V lost 2 bases and J 6 bases, leaving 11 bases between the germline ends. CDR3 in amino acids: CASSLVGVGNSPLHF. In nucleotides, the CDR3 is TGTGCCAGCAGTTTAGTCGGGGTGGGTAATTCACCCCTCCACTTT.

The chain couples TRBV28 to TRBJ1-1; 9 bases agree with TRBD1. The V gene end was trimmed by 6 bases and the J gene end by 3 bases; junction bases not matched to a gene: 20. This CDR3 comprises 19 residues. The germline V gene encodes CDR1 MDHEN and CDR2 SYDVKM. The CDR3 spells CASSLPLPGTGPGDTEAFF. Here the CDR3 DNA reads TGTGCCAGCAGCCTACCACTGCCCGGGACAGGGCCGGGGGACACTGAAGCTTTCTTT.

The chain employs TRBV4-3 and TRBJ2-1, with TRBD1 identical over 9 bases. After removal of 2 bases from V and 10 bases from J, the junction contained 6 bases not matched to a gene. CDR3 size: 14 residues. Germline V gene sequence: CDR1 LGHNA, CDR2 YSLEER. The CDR3 DNA follows: TGCGCCAGCAGCCAACATCCCGACAGGGGGGAGCAGTTCTTC. It is translated as CASSQHPDRGEQFF.

This chain uses TRBV15 with TRBJ1-4; D call uncertain. Per germline, CDR1 LNHNV and CDR2 YYDKDF (reference sequence). V dropped 8 bases and J dropped 6 bases, with 16 bases sitting between them. The CDR3 is 14 amino acids. CDR3 in amino acids: CATRSKGEYEKLFF. CDR3 nucleotides: TGTGCCACCCGTTCGAAAGGAGAGTATGAAAAACTGTTTTTT.

This clone was observed a few times. This chain links TRBV6-1 with TRBJ1-6; a possible D gene is TRBD1 (5 bases). Germline V gene sequence: CDR1 MNHNS, CDR2 SASEGT. This CDR3 spans 15 amino acids. Trimming took 0 bases from V and 7 from J, leaving 10 bases between them. The CDR3 bases are TGTGCCAGCAGTGAAGCTAAGGGGTGGAATTCACCCCTCCACTTT. It codes for CASSEAKGWNSPLHF.

The rearrangement links TRBV19 to TRBJ1-1, with a weak D call TRBD1 (5 bases). The CDR3 runs to 13 residues. Germline V gene data show CDR1 as LNHDA and CDR2 as SQIVND (reference sequence). The V gene lost 5 bases and the J gene lost 5 bases, with 12 bases spanning the gap. DNA of the CDR3: TGTGCCAGTAGTCTGTGGGGCGGTACTGAAGCTTTCTTT. Protein sequence: CASSLWGGTEAFF.

The V and J genes are TRBV6-5 and TRBJ2-7; D remains ambiguous. V was shortened by 5 bases and J by 2 bases, with 13 bases between the two germline ends. The CDR3 contains 14 residues. Germline assignment: CDR1 MNHEY and CDR2 SVGAGI. The CDR3 region has the DNA TGTGCCAGCAGTAAGCGCTTCCATCCCTACGAGCAGTACTTC. The encoded protein is CASSKRFHPYEQYF.

The chain is built from TRBV5-6 and TRBJ1-1, with 10 bases identical to TRBD1. This CDR3 region has 16 residues. V trimming: 3 bases; J trimming: 3 bases; junction bases outside the gene matches: 8. Germline V gene lookup returns CDR1 SGHDT and CDR2 YYEEEE. CDR3 in amino acids: CASSYRQGAEDTEAFF. CDR3 sequence (DNA): TGTGCCAGCAGCTACAGACAGGGGGCTGAGGACACTGAAGCTTTCTTT.

The gene calls are TRBV28 and TRBJ2-7; TRBD1 might be the D (6 bases). This CDR3 contains 14 residues. The V end lost 6 bases, the J end lost 5 bases, and 17 bases lay between the germline ends. Germline assignment: CDR1 MDHEN and CDR2 SYDVKM. CDR3 in amino acids: CASSRKGHFNEQYF. CDR3 DNA sequence: TGTGCCAGCAGCCGCAAGGGACACTTTAACGAGCAGTACTTC.

The chain has TRBV28 and TRBJ1-5, with 7 bases identical to TRBD1. Per germline, CDR1 MDHEN and CDR2 SYDVKM. The V segment lost 6 bases and the J segment 6 bases; nucleotides outside the gene matches: 8. The CDR3 extends over 14 amino acids. The CDR3, as DNA: TGTGCCAGCAGCCTAGACAGGGCTGGTCAGCCCCAGCATTTT. It translates to CASSLDRAGQPQHF.

The V and J genes are TRBV4-2 and TRBJ2-1, with 7 bases that match TRBD2. The CDR3 contains 17 residues. The junction had 12 bases not matched to a gene; V was cut back by 3 bases and J by 4 bases. Germline CDR1 reads LGHNA; CDR2 reads YNFKEQ. The CDR3 protein is CASSHPERGEGYNEQFF. The CDR3 coding sequence is TGTGCCAGCAGCCACCCCGAAAGAGGGGAGGGTTACAATGAGCAGTTCTTC.